These 10 T cell receptor beta chains share one sample of origin, sequenced in a study of blood T cell repertoires in COVID-19. Assay used: immunoSEQ multiplex PCR; TCRdb lists only in-frame clones, some missing. The data hold roughly 300,000 clones, with about 90% observed a single time. The sample comprised peripheral blood. Receptors were obtained from a woman in her fifties or sixties who had recovered from COVID-19.

The sample holds one count of this clone. The genes are TRBV14 and TRBJ1-4, with 9 positions matching TRBD1. The CDR3 is 14 amino acids. Germline trimming cut 4 bases from V and 6 bases from J; bases unmatched to any gene: 3. CDR1 is SGHDN and CDR2 is FVKESK in the germline V gene. The CDR3 DNA reads TGTGCCAGCAGCCCGGGACAGGGAGATGAAAAACTGTTTTTT. Encoded protein: CASSPGQGDEKLFF.

The rearrangement joins TRBV6-4 to TRBJ1-5; D is uncertain. The CDR3 has 15 amino acids. The germline V and J ends were trimmed by 2 bases and 4 bases, with 12 bases remaining between them. The germline CDR1 and CDR2 sequences are MRHNA and SNTAGT. CDR3 sequence reads: CASSDRRGRNQPQHF. As DNA, the CDR3 is TGTGCCAGCAGTGACAGGCGGGGTAGGAATCAGCCCCAGCATTTT.

The V call is TRBV18, the J call TRBJ1-2, with no clear D. The CDR3 is 13 residues long. Germline V gives CDR1 KGHSH, CDR2 LQKENI. The V end lost 0 bases, the J end lost 1 base, and 3 bases lay between the germline ends. The DNA for the CDR3 is TGTGCCAGCTCACCACCGAGTAACTATGGCTACACCTTC. Its translation: CASSPPSNYGYTF.

The CDR3 DNA reads as TGTGCCAGCACTGTCCGGGTCCCTTACGGTGAGCAGTTCTTC. Its translation is CASTVRVPYGEQFF. V and J are TRBV28 and TRBJ2-1; D gene unclear. Trimming pared 7 bases from V and 9 bases from J, leaving 19 bases between. Germline CDR1 reads MDHEN; CDR2 reads SYDVKM. The CDR3 runs 14 residues. Full variable domain (rest looked up from reference TRBV28 and TRBJ2-1): DVKVTQSSRYLVKRTGEKVFLECVQDMDHENMFWYRQDPGLGLRLIYFSYDVKMKEKGDIPEGYSVSREKKERFSLILESASTNQTSMYLCASTVRVPYGEQFFGPGTRLTVL.

This clone has at least ten counts. Other DNA sequences in the sample encode the same CDR3. The chain uses TRBV7-2 and TRBJ2-7; 11 bases align to TRBD2. CDR1 and CDR2 from the germline V gene are SGHTA and FQGNSA. This CDR3 spans 15 amino acids. V lost 0 bases, J lost 3 bases, and 1 base stayed unmatched. The CDR3 DNA is TGTGCCAGCAGCTTAGCAGGGACTAGCGGCTACGAGCAGTACTTC. It translates to CASSLAGTSGYEQYF.

The rearrangement uses TRBV28 and TRBJ1-5; maybe TRBD1 (5 bases). The CDR3 sequence is 13 residues long. Trimming removed 7 bases at V and 5 bases at J, with 12 bases between. Germline V CDR1 and CDR2: MDHEN, SYDVKM. The CDR3 loop is CASKSGMHQPQHF. CDR3 DNA: TGTGCCAGCAAATCAGGGATGCATCAGCCCCAGCATTTT.

The rearrangement uses TRBV7-8 and TRBJ2-7; the D gene is possibly TRBD2 (5 bases). Germline CDR1 and CDR2: SGHVS and FQNEAQ. This CDR3 contains 14 residues. V was clipped by 1 base and J by 4 bases, with 11 bases between them. In DNA, the CDR3 is TGTGCCAGCAGCTTAGTGGGTAGCGCATACGAGCAGTACTTC. It translates to CASSLVGSAYEQYF.

V is TRBV2 and J is TRBJ2-2; 8 nucleotides line up with TRBD2. CDR1 and CDR2 (germline): SNHLY, FYNNEI. The V segment lost 4 bases and the J segment 6 bases; nucleotides outside the gene matches: 4. The CDR3 extends over 14 amino acids. The CDR3 sequence: CASSVSGGPGELFF. CDR3 in DNA: TGTGCCAGCAGTGTAAGCGGGGGACCCGGGGAGCTGTTTTTT.

The rearrangement links TRBV7-9 to TRBJ2-3, with D perhaps TRBD1 (5 bases). Germline V gene sequence: CDR1 SEHNR, CDR2 FQNEAQ (reference sequence). This CDR3 spans 15 amino acids. Trimming took off 1 base at V and 1 base at J, with 9 bases between the two ends. The CDR3 sequence: CASSLGQGRTDTQYF. The DNA of the CDR3 is TGTGCCAGCAGCTTAGGGCAGGGCCGCACAGATACGCAGTATTTT.

V and J are TRBV28 and TRBJ1-4; a weak D match, TRBD1 (5 bases). The V gene's germline CDR1 is MDHEN and CDR2 SYDVKM. The CDR3 runs to 14 residues. The V gene lost 2 bases and the J gene lost 6 bases, with 10 bases spanning the gap. DNA for the CDR3: TGTGCCAGCAGTTTACAGGGCTTGGATGAAAAACTGTTTTTT. It codes for CASSLQGLDEKLFF.